The clone carrying this T cell receptor beta chain was observed a handful of times. Its antigen remains unidentified. cDNA carried unique molecular identifiers, and a universal primer site was added by template switching. TCRdb reprocessed the 5' RACE reads with MiXCR, giving one entry per CDR3 protein. The sample holds about 920,000 distinct CDR3 sequences; approximately 13% are singletons and the top ten take around 1.5%. This CDR3 has 12 amino acids. Between the trimmed V and J ends, which lost 5 bases and 6 bases, there was a span of 10 bases. Germline V gene sequence: CDR1 DFQATT, CDR2 SNEGSKA (reference sequence). All donors comprised healthy Caucasians. This specimen belongs to a study of identical twins. Findings and caveats of the study: Invariant MAIT and iNKT cells could partly confound zero-insertion analyses.

These sequences were also reported in another study, on yellow fever vaccine responses in identical twins. This second study notes: Twins' T cell vaccine responses reportedly looked partly convergent, partly personalized.

The TCR was taken from a woman aged 18-30 years in good health. V and J are TRBV20-1 and TRBJ2-2; D is ambiguous. Material for sequencing was PBMCs. CDR3 DNA sequence: TGCAGTGCTCGCTCGCCTCCCGGGGAGCTGTTTTTT. Residues: CSARSPPGELFF.